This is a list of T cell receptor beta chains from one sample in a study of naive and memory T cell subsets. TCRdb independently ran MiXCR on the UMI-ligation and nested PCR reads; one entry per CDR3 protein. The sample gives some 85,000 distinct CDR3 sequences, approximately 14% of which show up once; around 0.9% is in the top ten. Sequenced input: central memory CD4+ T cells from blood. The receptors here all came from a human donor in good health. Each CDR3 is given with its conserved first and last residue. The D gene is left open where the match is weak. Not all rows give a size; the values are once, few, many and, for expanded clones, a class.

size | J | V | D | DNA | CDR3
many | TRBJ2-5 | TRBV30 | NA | TGTGCCTGGAACACCCGGGGCGGCCAAGAGACCCAGTACTTC | CAWNTRGGQETQYF
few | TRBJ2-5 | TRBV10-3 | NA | TGTGCCATCAGTGAGGGAGGCGGGCAAGAGACCCAGTACTTC | CAISEGGGQETQYF
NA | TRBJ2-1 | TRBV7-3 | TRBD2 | TGTGCCAGCAGCTCCACTAGCGTCAATGAGCAGTTCTTC | CASSSTSVNEQFF
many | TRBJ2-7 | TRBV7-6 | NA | TGTGCCAGCAGCGTCGATAGTAATTACGAGCAGTACTTC | CASSVDSNYEQYF
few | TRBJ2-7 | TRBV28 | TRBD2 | TGTGCCAGCAGTCAACCGGGACTAGCGGCCTACGAGCAGTACTTC | CASSQPGLAAYEQYF
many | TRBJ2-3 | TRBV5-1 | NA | TGCGCCAGCAGCTTGGTAGGCCGCACAGATACGCAGTATTTT | CASSLVGRTDTQYF
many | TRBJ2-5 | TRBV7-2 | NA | TGTGCCAGCAGCTTAGGGAGTAGGGAGACCCAGTACTTC | CASSLGSRETQYF
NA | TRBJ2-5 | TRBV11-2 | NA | TGTGCCAGCAGCTTAGAGGGACTCTCTTTGAAGACCCAGTACTTC | CASSLEGLSLKTQYF
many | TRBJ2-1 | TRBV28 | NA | TGTGCCAGCTCCGGGCAACCGTACAATGAGCAGTTCTTC | CASSGQPYNEQFF
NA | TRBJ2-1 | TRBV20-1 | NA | TGCAGTGCTATCCGGGGTCAACCTCGGAATGAGCAGTTCTTC | CSAIRGQPRNEQFF
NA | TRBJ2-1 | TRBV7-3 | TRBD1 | TGTGCCAGCAGCTTGCCGGGACAGGGGGCCAATGAGCAGTTCTTC | CASSLPGQGANEQFF
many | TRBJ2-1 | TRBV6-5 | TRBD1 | TGTGCCAGCCGAGGGGGGGACAGGGGGAACAATGAGCAGTTCTTC | CASRGGDRGNNEQFF
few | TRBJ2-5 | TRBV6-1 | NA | TGTGCCAGCAGTGTTACTAGACCCCGCCAAGAGACCCAGTACTTC | CASSVTRPRQETQYF
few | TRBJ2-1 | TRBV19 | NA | TGTGCCAGTAGTATAGATCGCAGGGTGCAGTTCTTC | CASSIDRRVQFF
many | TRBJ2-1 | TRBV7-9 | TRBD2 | TGTGCCAGCAGCTTAGGGGGCACTAGCGGCGATGAGCAGTTCTTC | CASSLGGTSGDEQFF
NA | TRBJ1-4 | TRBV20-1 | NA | TGCAGTGCCAAACCCGGGAGTTCGGGTTATAATGAAAAACTGTTTTTT | CSAKPGSSGYNEKLFF
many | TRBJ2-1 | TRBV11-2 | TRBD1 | TGTGCCAGCAGCATCACAGGGGGGTCCTACAATGAGCAGTTCTTC | CASSITGGSYNEQFF
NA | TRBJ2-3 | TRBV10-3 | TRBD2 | TGTGCCATCAGTGGGACTAGCGGGGACCAAGATACGCAGTATTTT | CAISGTSGDQDTQYF
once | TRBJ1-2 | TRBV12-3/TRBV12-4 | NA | TGTGCCAGCAGCCCCGAGAGGGGCCGGGGCTACACCTTC | CASSPERGRGYTF
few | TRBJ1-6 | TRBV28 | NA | TGTGCCAGCAGTTTGGCAGGGGATTATTCACCCCTCCACTTT | CASSLAGDYSPLHF
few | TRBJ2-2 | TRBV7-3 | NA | TGTGCCAGCAGCCCCTTTGCCAGCGGGACCGGGGAGCTGTTTTTT | CASSPFASGTGELFF
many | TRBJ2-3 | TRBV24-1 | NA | TGTGCCACCAGTGGGAATAAAGTAGATACGCAGTATTTT | CATSGNKVDTQYF
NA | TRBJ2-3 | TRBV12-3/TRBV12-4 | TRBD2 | TGTGCCAGCAGACCGACTAGCGGCACAGATACGCAGTATTTT | CASRPTSGTDTQYF
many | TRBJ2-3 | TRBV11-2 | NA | TGTGCCAGCAGTCAAGGACTTACCACAGATACGCAGTATTTT | CASSQGLTTDTQYF
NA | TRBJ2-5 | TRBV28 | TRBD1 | TGTGCCAGCGGGACAGGGGGTCAGGAGACCCAGTACTTC | CASGTGGQETQYF
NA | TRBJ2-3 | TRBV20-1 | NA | TGCAGTGCCCGAGCGGAGTCTGTAGATACGCAGTATTTT | CSARAESVDTQYF
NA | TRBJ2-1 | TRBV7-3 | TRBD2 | TGTGCCAGCAGCTTCCTAGCGGGAGGGGGCGATGAGCAGTTCTTC | CASSFLAGGGDEQFF
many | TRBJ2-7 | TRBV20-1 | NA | TGCAGTGCTCAAGACACCTACTCCTACGAGCAGTACTTC | CSAQDTYSYEQYF
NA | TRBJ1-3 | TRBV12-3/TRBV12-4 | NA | TGTGCCAGCAGTTTAGTGACAGATGGAAACACCATATATTTT | CASSLVTDGNTIYF
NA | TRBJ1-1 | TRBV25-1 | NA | TGTGCCAGCAGTGAACCCTCGATGAACACTGAAGCTTTCTTT | CASSEPSMNTEAFF
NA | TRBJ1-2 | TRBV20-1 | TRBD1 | TGCAGTGCTCCCTCAAGGGGACAGGATTATGGCTACACCTTC | CSAPSRGQDYGYTF
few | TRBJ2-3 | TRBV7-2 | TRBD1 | TGTGCCAGCAGCCGAGACAGGGACGCAGATACGCAGTATTTT | CASSRDRDADTQYF
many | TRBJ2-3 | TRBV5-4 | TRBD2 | TGTGCCAGCAGCTTGGGACTAGCGACCCCCACAGATACGCAGTATTTT | CASSLGLATPTDTQYF
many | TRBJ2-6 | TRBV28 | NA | TGTGCCAGCAGACATCGCTCTGGGGCCAACGTCCTGACTTTC | CASRHRSGANVLTF
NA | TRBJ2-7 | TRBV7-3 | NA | TGTGCCAGCAGCTTAGGGGTGGGTCTCGAGCAGTACTTC | CASSLGVGLEQYF
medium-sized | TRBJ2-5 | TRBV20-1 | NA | TGCAGTGTCAGCCCAGGTTGGGAGGAGACCCAGTACTTC | CSVSPGWEETQYF
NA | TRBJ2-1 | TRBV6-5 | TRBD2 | TGTGCCAGCAGTCCCGGGACTAGCGACTTTGGCAGATGGCAGTTCTTC | CASSPGTSDFGRWQFF
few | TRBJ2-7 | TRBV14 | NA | TGTGCCAGCAGCCAAGAACGGCACGAGCAGTACTTC | CASSQERHEQYF
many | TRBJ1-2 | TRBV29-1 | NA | TGCAGCGTTGAAGCGGGGGCCTCGTCGTACTATGGCTACACCTTC | CSVEAGASSYYGYTF
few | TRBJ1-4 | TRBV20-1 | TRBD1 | TGCAGTGCTCCGACAGGGGAAAAACTGTTTTTT | CSAPTGEKLFF
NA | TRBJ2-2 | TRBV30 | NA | TGTGCCTGGAACAGGGACTACACCGGGGAGCTGTTTTTT | CAWNRDYTGELFF
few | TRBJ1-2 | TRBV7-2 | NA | TGTGCCAGCAGCTTAGCTGGGGCTAGGAACTATGGCTACACCTTC | CASSLAGARNYGYTF
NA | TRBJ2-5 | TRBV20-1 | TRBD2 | TGCAGTGCCCCCGGGACTAGCGGGAGGGCCTTCCCCGTAGACTCGGAGACCCAGTACTTC | CSAPGTSGRAFPVDSETQYF
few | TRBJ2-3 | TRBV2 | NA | TGTGCCAGCAGTGAAGGAGGGCAGCCTAGCACAGATACGCAGTATTTT | CASSEGGQPSTDTQYF
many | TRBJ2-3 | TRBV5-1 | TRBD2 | TGCGCCAGCAGCTTGGGGGTCGCCGGGACTATTTACACAGATACGCAGTATTTT | CASSLGVAGTIYTDTQYF
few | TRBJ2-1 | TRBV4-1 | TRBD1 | TGCGCCAGCAGCCAAGGACAGGGAAGAATCTATGAGCAGTTCTTC | CASSQGQGRIYEQFF
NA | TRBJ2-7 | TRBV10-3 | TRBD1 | TGTGCCATCAGTGAGGGGACAGGGTACGAGCAGTACTTC | CAISEGTGYEQYF
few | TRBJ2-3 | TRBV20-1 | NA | TGCAGTGCTAGTGAGGTTACAGATACGCAGTATTTT | CSASEVTDTQYF
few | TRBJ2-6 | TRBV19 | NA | TGTGCCAGTAGTATGTCTAGGGGCACTGGGGCCAACGTCCTGACTTTC | CASSMSRGTGANVLTF
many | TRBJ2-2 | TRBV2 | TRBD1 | TGTGCCAGCAGGCCGGGACAGGCGAACACCGGGGAGCTGTTTTTT | CASRPGQANTGELFF
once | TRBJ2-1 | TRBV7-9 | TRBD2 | TGTGCCAGCAGCCCCCCCCCGAGACTAGCGGGAGGGAGCAACAATGAGCAGTTCTTC | CASSPPPRLAGGSNNEQFF
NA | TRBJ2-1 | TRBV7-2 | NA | TGTGCCAGCAGCCGAGTGGGACTGGGGCTGTCCAGAAACAATGAGCAGTTCTTC | CASSRVGLGLSRNNEQFF
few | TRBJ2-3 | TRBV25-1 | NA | TGTGCCAGCAGTGACGCGGAGGGCCGTCGGAATACGCAGTATTTT | CASSDAEGRRNTQYF
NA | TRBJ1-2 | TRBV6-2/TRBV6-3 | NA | TGTGCCAGCACCAACGGGGGCCATGGCTACACCTTC | CASTNGGHGYTF